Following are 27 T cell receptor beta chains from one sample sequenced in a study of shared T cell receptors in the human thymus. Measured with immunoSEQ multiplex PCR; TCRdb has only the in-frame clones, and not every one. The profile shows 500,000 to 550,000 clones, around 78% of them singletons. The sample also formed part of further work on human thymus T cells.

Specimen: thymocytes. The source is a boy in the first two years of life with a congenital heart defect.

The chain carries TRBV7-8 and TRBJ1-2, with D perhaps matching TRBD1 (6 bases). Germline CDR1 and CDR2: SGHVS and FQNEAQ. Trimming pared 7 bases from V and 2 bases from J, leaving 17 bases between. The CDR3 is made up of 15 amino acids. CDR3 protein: CASNLVGGLNYGYTF. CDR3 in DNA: TGTGCCAGCAACCTAGTGGGGGGGCTGAACTATGGCTACACCTTC.

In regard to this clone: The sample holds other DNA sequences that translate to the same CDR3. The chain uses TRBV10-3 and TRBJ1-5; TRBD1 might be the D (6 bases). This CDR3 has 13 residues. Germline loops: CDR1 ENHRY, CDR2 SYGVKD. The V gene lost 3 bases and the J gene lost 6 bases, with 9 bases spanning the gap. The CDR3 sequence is CAISDRGSQPQHF. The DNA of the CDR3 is TGTGCCATCAGTGACAGGGGTAGTCAGCCCCAGCATTTT.

The CDR3 region has the DNA TGCGCCAGCAGCCAACAGGGAACCTACGAGCAGTACTTC. Translating gives CASSQQGTYEQYF. The chain links TRBV4-3 to TRBJ2-7, with a tentative D call TRBD1 (5 bases). Trimming removed 2 bases at V and 2 bases at J, with 7 bases between. There are 13 residues in the CDR3. Germline loops: CDR1 LGHNA, CDR2 YSLEER.

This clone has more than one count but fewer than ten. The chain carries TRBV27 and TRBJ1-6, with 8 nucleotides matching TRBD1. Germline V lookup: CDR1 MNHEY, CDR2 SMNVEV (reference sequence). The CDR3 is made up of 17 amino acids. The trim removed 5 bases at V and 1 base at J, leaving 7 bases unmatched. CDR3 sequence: CASSAGTGGSYNSPLHF. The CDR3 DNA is TGTGCCAGCAGTGCGGGAACAGGGGGATCCTATAATTCACCCCTCCACTTT.

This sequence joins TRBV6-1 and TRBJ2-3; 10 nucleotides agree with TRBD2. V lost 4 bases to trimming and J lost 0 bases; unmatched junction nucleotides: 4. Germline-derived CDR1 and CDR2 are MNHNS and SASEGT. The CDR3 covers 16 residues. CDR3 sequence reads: CASSGGLAASTDTQYF. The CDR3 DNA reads TGTGCCAGCAGTGGAGGACTAGCGGCTAGCACAGATACGCAGTATTTT.

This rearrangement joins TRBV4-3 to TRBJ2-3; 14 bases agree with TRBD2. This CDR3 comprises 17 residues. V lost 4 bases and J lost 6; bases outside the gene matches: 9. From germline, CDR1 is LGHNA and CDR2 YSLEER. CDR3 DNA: TGCGCCAGCAGCCTCCGACTAGCGGGAGGGGGGAGGGATACGCAGTATTTT. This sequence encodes CASSLRLAGGGRDTQYF.

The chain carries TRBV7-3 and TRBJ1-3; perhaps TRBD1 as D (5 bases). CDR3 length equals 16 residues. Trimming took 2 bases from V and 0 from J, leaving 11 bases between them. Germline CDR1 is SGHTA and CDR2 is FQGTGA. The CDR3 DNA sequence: TGTGCCAGCAGCTTACGGGACTCCGGCTCTGGAAACACCATATATTTT. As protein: CASSLRDSGSGNTIYF.

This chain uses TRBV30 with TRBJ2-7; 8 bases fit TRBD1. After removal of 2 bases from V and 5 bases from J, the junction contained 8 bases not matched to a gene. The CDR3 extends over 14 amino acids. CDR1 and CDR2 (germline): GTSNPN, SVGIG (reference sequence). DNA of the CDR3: TGTGCCTGGAGTCCAACAGGGGGGCCACACGAGCAGTACTTC. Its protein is CAWSPTGGPHEQYF.

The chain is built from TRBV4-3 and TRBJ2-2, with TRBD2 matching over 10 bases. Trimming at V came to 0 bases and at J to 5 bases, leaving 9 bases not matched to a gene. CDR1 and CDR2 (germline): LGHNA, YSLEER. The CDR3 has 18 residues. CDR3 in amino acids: CASSQDPGASGRTGELFF. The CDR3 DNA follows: TGCGCCAGCAGCCAAGACCCCGGTGCTAGCGGGAGAACCGGGGAGCTGTTTTTT.

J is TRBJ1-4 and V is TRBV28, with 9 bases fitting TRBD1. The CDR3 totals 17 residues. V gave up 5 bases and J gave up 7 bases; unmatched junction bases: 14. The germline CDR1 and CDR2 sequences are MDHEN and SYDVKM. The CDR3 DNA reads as TGTGCCAGCAGTCCAATCCGCCCCTCGACAGGGGGTGAAAAACTGTTTTTT. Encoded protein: CASSPIRPSTGGEKLFF. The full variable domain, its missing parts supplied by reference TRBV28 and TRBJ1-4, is DVKVTQSSRYLVKRTGEKVFLECVQDMDHENMFWYRQDPGLGLRLIYFSYDVKMKEKGDIPEGYSVSREKKERFSLILESASTNQTSMYLCASSPIRPSTGGEKLFFGSGTQLSVL.

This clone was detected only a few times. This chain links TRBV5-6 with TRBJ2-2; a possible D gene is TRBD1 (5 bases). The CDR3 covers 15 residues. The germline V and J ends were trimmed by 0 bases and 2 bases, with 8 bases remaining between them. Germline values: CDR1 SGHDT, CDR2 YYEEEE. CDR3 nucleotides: TGTGCCAGCAGCTTGGGGACATTAAACACCGGGGAGCTGTTTTTT. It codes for CASSLGTLNTGELFF. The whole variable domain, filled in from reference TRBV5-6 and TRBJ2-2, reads DAGVTQSPTHLIKTRGQQVTLRCSPKSGHDTVSWYQQALGQGPQFIFQYYEEEERQRGNFPDRFSGHQFPNYSSELNVNALLLGDSALYLCASSLGTLNTGELFFGEGSRLTVL.

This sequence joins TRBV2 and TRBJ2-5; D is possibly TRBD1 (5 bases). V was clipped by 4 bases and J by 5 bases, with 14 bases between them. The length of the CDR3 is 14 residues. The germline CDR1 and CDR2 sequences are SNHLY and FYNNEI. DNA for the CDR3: TGTGCCAGCAGTGGACAGATCCTCCGCGAGACCCAGTACTTC. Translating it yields CASSGQILRETQYF.

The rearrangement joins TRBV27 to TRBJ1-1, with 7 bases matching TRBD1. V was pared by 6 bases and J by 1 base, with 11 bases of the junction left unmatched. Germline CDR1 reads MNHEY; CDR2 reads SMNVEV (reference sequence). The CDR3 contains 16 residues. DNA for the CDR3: TGTGCCAGCAGACCCGGAGGGGGCTGGGGGAACACTGAAGCTTTCTTT. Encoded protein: CASRPGGGWGNTEAFF.

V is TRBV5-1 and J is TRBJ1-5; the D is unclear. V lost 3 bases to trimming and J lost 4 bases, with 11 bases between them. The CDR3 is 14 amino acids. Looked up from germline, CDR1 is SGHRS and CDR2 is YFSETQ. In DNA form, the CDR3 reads TGCGCCAGCAGCTCCGACGGGAAAAATCAGCCCCAGCATTTT. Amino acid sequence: CASSSDGKNQPQHF.

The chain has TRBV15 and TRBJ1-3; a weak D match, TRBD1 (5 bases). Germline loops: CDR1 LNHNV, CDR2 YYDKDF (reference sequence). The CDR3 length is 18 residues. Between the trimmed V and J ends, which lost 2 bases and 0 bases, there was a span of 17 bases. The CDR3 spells CATSRRIGHSSSGNTIYF. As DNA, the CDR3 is TGTGCCACCAGCAGACGTATTGGACACTCGAGCTCTGGAAACACCATATATTTT.

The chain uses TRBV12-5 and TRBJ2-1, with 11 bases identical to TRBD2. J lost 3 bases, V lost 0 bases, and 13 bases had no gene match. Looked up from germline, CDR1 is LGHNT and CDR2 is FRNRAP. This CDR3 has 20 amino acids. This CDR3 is CASGLVPPGLAGQHYNEQFF. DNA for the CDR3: TGTGCTAGTGGTTTGGTACCACCAGGACTAGCGGGTCAACACTACAATGAGCAGTTCTTC. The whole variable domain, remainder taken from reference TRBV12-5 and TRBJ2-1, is DARVTQTPRHKVTEMGQEVTMRCQPILGHNTVFWYRQTMMQGLELLAYFRNRAPLDDSGMPKDRFSAEMPDATLATLKIQPSEPRDSAVYFCASGLVPPGLAGQHYNEQFFGPGTRLTVL.

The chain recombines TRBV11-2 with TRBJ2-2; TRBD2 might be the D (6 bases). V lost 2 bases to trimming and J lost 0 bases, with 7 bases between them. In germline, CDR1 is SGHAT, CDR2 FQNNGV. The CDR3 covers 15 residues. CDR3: CASSLSGSNTGELFF. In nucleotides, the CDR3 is TGTGCCAGCAGCTTAAGCGGGTCGAACACCGGGGAGCTGTTTTTT.

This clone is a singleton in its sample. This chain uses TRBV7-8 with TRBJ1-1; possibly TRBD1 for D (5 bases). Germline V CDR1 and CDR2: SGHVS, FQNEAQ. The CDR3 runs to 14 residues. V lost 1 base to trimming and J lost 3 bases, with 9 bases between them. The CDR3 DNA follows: TGTGCCAGCAGCTTAGAGGGGTCGGACACTGAAGCTTTCTTT. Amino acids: CASSLEGSDTEAFF.

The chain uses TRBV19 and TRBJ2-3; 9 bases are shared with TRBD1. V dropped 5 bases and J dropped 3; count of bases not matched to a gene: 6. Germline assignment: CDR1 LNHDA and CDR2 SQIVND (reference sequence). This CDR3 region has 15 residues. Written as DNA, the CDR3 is TGTGCCAGTAGTCGGGACAGGGTCGATACAGATACGCAGTATTTT. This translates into CASSRDRVDTDTQYF.

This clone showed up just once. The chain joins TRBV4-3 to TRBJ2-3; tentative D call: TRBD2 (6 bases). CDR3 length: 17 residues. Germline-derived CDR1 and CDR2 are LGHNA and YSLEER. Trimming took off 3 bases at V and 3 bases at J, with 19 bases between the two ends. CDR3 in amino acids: CASSQIRLVRGTDTQYF. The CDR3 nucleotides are TGCGCCAGCAGCCAGATTCGACTAGTTCGTGGTACAGATACGCAGTATTTT.

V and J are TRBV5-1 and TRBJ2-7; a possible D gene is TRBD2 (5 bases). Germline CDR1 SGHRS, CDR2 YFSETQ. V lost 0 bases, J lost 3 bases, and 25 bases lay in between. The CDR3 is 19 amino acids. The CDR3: CASSLGGPRLPAIVYEQYF. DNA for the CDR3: TGCGCCAGCAGCTTGGGAGGGCCCCGACTCCCTGCGATAGTCTACGAGCAGTACTTC. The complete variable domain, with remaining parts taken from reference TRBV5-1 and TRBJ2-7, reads KAGVTQTPRYLIKTRGQQVTLSCSPISGHRSVSWYQQTPGQGLQFLFEYFSETQRNKGNFPGRFSGRQFSNSRSEMNVSTLELGDSALYLCASSLGGPRLPAIVYEQYFGPGTRLTVT.

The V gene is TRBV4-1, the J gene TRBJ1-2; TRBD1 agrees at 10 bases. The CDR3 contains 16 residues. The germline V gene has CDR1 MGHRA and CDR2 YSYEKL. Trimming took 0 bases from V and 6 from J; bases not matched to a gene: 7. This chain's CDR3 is CASSQDVPTGGHGYTF. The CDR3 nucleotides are TGCGCCAGCAGCCAAGATGTTCCGACAGGGGGCCATGGCTACACCTTC.

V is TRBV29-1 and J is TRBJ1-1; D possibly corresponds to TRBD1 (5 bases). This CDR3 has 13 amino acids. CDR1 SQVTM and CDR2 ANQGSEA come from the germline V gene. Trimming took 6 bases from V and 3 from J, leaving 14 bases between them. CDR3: CSVTGGSHTEAFF. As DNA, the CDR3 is TGCAGCGTGACGGGGGGATCCCACACTGAAGCTTTCTTT.

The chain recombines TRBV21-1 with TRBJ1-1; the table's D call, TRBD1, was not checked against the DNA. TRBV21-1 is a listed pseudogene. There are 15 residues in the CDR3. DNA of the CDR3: TGTGCCAGCAGCATCCCCGGGACAGGGGAAACTGAAGCTTTCTTT. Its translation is CASSIPGTGETEAFF.

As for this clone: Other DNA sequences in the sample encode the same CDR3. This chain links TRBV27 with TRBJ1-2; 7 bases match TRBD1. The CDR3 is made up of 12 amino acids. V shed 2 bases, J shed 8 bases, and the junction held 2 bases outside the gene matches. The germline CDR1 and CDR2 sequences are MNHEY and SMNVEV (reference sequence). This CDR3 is CASSLRGRGYTF. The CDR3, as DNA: TGTGCCAGCAGTTTAAGGGGGCGAGGCTACACCTTC.

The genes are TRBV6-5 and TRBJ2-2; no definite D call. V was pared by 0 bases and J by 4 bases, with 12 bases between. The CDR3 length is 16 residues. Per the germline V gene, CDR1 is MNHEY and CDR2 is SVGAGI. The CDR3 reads CASSYSLGVGTGELFF. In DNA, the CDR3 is TGTGCCAGCAGTTACTCCTTGGGCGTTGGCACCGGGGAGCTGTTTTTT.

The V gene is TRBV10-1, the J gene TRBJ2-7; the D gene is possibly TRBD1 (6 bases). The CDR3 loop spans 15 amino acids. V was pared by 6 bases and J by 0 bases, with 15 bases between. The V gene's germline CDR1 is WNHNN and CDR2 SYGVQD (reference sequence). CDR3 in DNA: TGCGCCAGCAGCCCAGGGGTAGACCTCTCCTACGAGCAGTACTTC. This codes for CASSPGVDLSYEQYF.